This TCR beta chain was obtained from a study of T cell repertoires in cytomegalovirus infection (dated by TCRdb to about 2019). Regarding the research as a whole: The HLA type of each donor mattered for the analysis, because public TCR beta signatures pointed to carriage of CMV infection along with the matching HLA type. What the authors observed across the whole study: The ex vivo response was dominated by HLA-C-restricted CMV-specific TCR beta clonotypes, and the single most frequent clonotype in two of eight donors was supplied by these HLA-C-restricted clonotypes. Cumulative frequency of public TCR beta family members discriminated carriers of CMV infection plus the relevant HLA type in this cohort and an independent approximately 340-donor cohort.

Unmatched junction bases come to 6, with V trimmed by 0 bases and J by 15 bases. The CDR3 sequence holds 13 residues, the cysteine and phenylalanine included. The DNA shown is the 39-base CDR3, in frame from base 1. The germline V gene supplies CDR1 SGHRS and CDR2 YFSETQ. Instrument used: Illumina HiSeq 1500. The public reads were run again by TCRdb, first through fastp at Q25 and then through MiXCR, and only productive beta chains were kept. Each CDR3 protein gets just one entry, which takes the most common genes and DNA from the rows behind it. For this sample there are a few hundred thousand distinct CDR3 sequences; around 15% appear just once. Around 43% of the sample is in the top ten clones. As to this clonotype: The antigen it binds to is not known. No per-base quality is available; no much larger clone lies one base away.

The chain was built from TRBV5-1 and TRBJ1-6; TRBD1 aligns with 7 central bases. The clonotype originates from a human donor in good health (CMV status not recorded). Some clones in this sample may be carry-over from other donors' samples. Input material: CD8+ T cells from PBMCs. Read as DNA, the sequence is TGCGCCAGCAGCTTGGCCGGGGACAGAGTCCTCCACTTT. The encoded protein is CASSLAGDRVLHF.